The T cell receptor (beta chain) described here comes from a study of T cells in tumors after PD-1 blockade. About the study: Treatment was either pembrolizumab 200 mg every 3 weeks or cemiplimab 350 mg every 2 weeks. During anti-PD-1 treatment, some patients continued daily vismodegib 150 mg. Study results and limitations: Roughly 40% of tumor TCR clonotypes were also found in blood.

Measured with immunoSEQ multiplex PCR; TCRdb has only the in-frame clones, and not every one. The sample yields some 47,000 clones, about four fifths seen once. Template: tumor biopsy or peripheral blood genomic DNA, roughly 616-6,500 ng per sample. Points on this clone: The antigen remains undetermined.

In germline, CDR1 is LNHDA, CDR2 SQIVND (reference sequence). The CDR3 covers 15 residues. Trimming cost V 3 bases and J 3 bases, with 15 bases left between them. The sample consisted of PBMCs, taken before anti-PD-1 treatment. The sequence was collected from a human donor with basal cell carcinoma. The V and J genes are TRBV19 and TRBJ2-7, with D hard to call. The CDR3 DNA reads as TGTGCCAGTAGTATGGAAACCTATTCCCACTACGAGCAGTACTTC. It codes for CASSMETYSHYEQYF.